A selection of T cell receptor beta chains follows, all from one sample in a study of naive and memory T cell subsets. TCRdb re-derived calls from the UMI-ligation and nested PCR reads in MiXCR, one entry per CDR3 protein. This sample has 30,000 to 35,000 distinct CDR3 sequences, with about 6.7% found just once. The sample here was skin, taken from a tuberculin skin test site. The receptors come from an adult in good health. Each CDR3 is given with its conserved first and last residue. Each record gives: V gene, J gene, clone size, D gene, CDR3 protein, CDR3 DNA. D genes are given only for firm matches. Clone size appears in some rows only: once, few, many, or a class for an expanded clone.

TRBV20-1	TRBJ2-3	medium-sized	.	CSAYGLRTDTQYF	TGCAGTGCCTACGGACTTCGCACAGATACGCAGTATTTT
TRBV12-3/TRBV12-4	TRBJ2-1	many	TRBD1	CASRGGTGVGNEQFF	TGTGCCAGCAGGGGCGGGACAGGGGTCGGTAATGAGCAGTTCTTC
TRBV12-3/TRBV12-4	TRBJ1-3	.	.	CASSFGGAGTIYF	TGTGCCAGCAGTTTCGGAGGGGCGGGCACCATATATTTT
TRBV20-1	TRBJ2-7	many	.	CSAMGPQSYEQYF	TGCAGTGCTATGGGTCCGCAGTCCTACGAGCAGTACTTC
TRBV11-3	TRBJ2-1	many	.	CASSLSMQVNEQFF	TGTGCCAGCAGCTTATCAATGCAGGTCAATGAGCAGTTCTTC
TRBV6-5	TRBJ2-5	many	.	CASSLGNLETQYF	TGTGCCAGCAGTTTGGGCAACCTGGAGACCCAGTACTTC
TRBV6-1	TRBJ1-5	.	.	CASSHNKPGRQPQHF	TGTGCCAGCAGCCATAATAAGCCAGGACGTCAGCCCCAGCATTTT
TRBV4-1	TRBJ1-1	few	.	CASSQETLDGLSNTEAFF	TGCGCCAGCAGCCAAGAGACCCTTGACGGACTATCCAACACTGAAGCTTTCTTT
TRBV12-5	TRBJ1-2	.	.	CASAGRDQHGYTF	TGTGCTAGTGCGGGGAGGGATCAACATGGCTACACCTTC
TRBV7-2	TRBJ2-1	many	TRBD2	CASRERGGPYNEQFF	TGTGCCAGCAGAGAGCGGGGGGGCCCCTACAATGAGCAGTTCTTC
TRBV29-1	TRBJ2-7	many	.	CSVEDRWDDEQYF	TGCAGCGTTGAAGATCGCTGGGACGACGAGCAGTACTTC
TRBV15	TRBJ1-5	few	.	CATQGARDQPQHF	TGTGCCACCCAGGGTGCACGGGATCAGCCCCAGCATTTT
TRBV20-1	TRBJ2-5	many	TRBD1	CSARDRVPQETQYF	TGCAGTGCTAGGGACAGGGTACCACAAGAGACCCAGTACTTC
TRBV7-3	TRBJ2-7	many	.	CASQGPGPYSYEQYF	TGTGCCAGCCAAGGTCCGGGACCTTACTCCTACGAGCAGTACTTC
TRBV20-1	TRBJ1-1	few	.	CSASTGKSSGDTEAFF	TGCAGTGCGTCGACAGGAAAGTCAAGTGGGGACACTGAAGCTTTCTTT
TRBV2	TRBJ2-7	many	.	CASKLLADDSSPYEQYF	TGTGCCAGCAAACTCCTCGCCGACGACAGTTCTCCCTACGAGCAGTACTTC
TRBV13	TRBJ2-5	many	TRBD1	CASSPGQGVKTQYF	TGTGCCAGCAGCCCCGGACAGGGGGTAAAGACCCAGTACTTC
TRBV6-5	TRBJ2-2	many	.	CASSWYTGELFF	TGTGCCAGCAGTTGGTACACCGGGGAGCTGTTTTTT
TRBV9	TRBJ2-2	many	TRBD1	CASSVGVTGVTGELFF	TGTGCCAGCAGCGTAGGGGTGACAGGGGTCACCGGGGAGCTGTTTTTT
TRBV20-1	TRBJ2-7	many	TRBD2	CSAISIAGDPYEQYF	TGCAGTGCTATTAGTATAGCGGGGGACCCCTACGAGCAGTACTTC
TRBV5-6	TRBJ1-2	many	TRBD1	CASSSYRGRGYGYTF	TGTGCCAGCAGCTCATACAGGGGGCGAGGCTATGGCTACACCTTC
TRBV6-6	TRBJ1-6	.	.	CASRPPRSSYNSPLHF	TGTGCCAGCAGACCCCCACGGAGCTCCTATAATTCACCCCTCCACTTT
TRBV7-9	TRBJ2-1	many	TRBD2	CASSSSGGGRYNEQFF	TGTGCCAGCAGCTCGAGCGGGGGGGGTCGGTACAATGAGCAGTTCTTC
TRBV10-2	TRBJ1-3	many	TRBD1	CASSKTGRPGNTIYF	TGCGCCAGCAGTAAGACAGGGCGGCCTGGAAACACCATATATTTT
TRBV7-9	TRBJ1-2	medium-sized	.	CASSSSPNLGLPDRGYTF	TGTGCCAGCAGCTCCTCTCCTAACCTGGGACTCCCCGACAGGGGCTACACCTTC